The 10 T cell receptor beta chains below come from one sample, sequenced in a study of cytomegalovirus exposure and HLA in healthy donors. It was with 60 Vbeta and 13 Jbeta primers that the PCR ran. Sequencing was performed with immunoSEQ multiplex PCR; in TCRdb, only in-frame clones are kept and a portion is missing. This table holds about 96,000 clones, about four fifths found once. The sequenced sample was PBMCs. These receptors all come from a woman in her seventies in good health and CMV-seropositive.

This clone was seen more than once but under ten times. The V and J genes are TRBV5-6 and TRBJ1-2; D is uncertain. V dropped 0 bases and J dropped 6 bases, with 6 bases sitting between them. CDR3 length: 12 residues. Germline assignment: CDR1 SGHDT and CDR2 YYEEEE. The CDR3 DNA reads TGTGCCAGCAGCTTGGTATCAGATGGCTACACCTTC. It is translated as CASSLVSDGYTF.

V usage is TRBV6-5 and J usage is TRBJ1-3; 9 positions agree with TRBD1. The trim removed 4 bases at V and 2 bases at J, leaving 6 bases unmatched. Germline V gives CDR1 MNHEY, CDR2 SVGAGI. This CDR3 comprises 16 residues. CDR3 region: CASSSVGQGAGNTIYF. CDR3 DNA: TGTGCCAGCAGTTCGGTGGGACAGGGTGCTGGAAACACCATATATTTT.

There are a few counts of this clone. The V and J genes are TRBV5-4 and TRBJ1-1; TRBD1 might be the D (5 bases). This CDR3 comprises 14 residues. Trimming shortened V by 3 bases and J by 5 bases, and 14 bases separated the two germline ends. CDR1 and CDR2 from the germline V gene are SGHNT and YYREEE (reference sequence). The CDR3 reads CASSSPGQGTEAFF. CDR3 coding DNA: TGTGCCAGCAGCTCGCCCGGCCAGGGTACTGAAGCTTTCTTT. The full variable domain, rest sourced from reference TRBV5-4 and TRBJ1-1, is ETGVTQSPTHLIKTRGQQVTLRCSSQSGHNTVSWYQQALGQGPQFIFQYYREEENGRGNFPPRFSGLQFPNYSSELNVNALELDDSALYLCASSSPGQGTEAFFGQGTRLTVV.

This chain connects TRBV6-5 to TRBJ2-3; 7 bases map to TRBD1. Germline V gene lookup returns CDR1 MNHEY and CDR2 SVGAGI. J was trimmed by 1 base and V by 2 bases; bases with no gene match: 3. The CDR3 is made up of 15 amino acids. The CDR3 loop is CASSYTGTGTDTQYF. In DNA form, the CDR3 reads TGTGCCAGCAGTTACACGGGGACAGGCACAGATACGCAGTATTTT.

This chain links TRBV11-1 with TRBJ1-1, with D unclear. The CDR3 is 15 amino acids. The germline V and J ends were trimmed by 5 bases and 4 bases, with 17 bases remaining between them. Germline V CDR1 and CDR2: SGHAT, FQDESV (reference sequence). Here the CDR3 reads CASSPMPPPSTEAFF. CDR3 nucleotides: TGTGCCAGCAGCCCAATGCCCCCCCCGAGCACTGAAGCTTTCTTT.

The sample holds a few counts of this clone. For the CDR3, the DNA is TGCGCCAGCAGCCAAAGGAGGACAGATACGCAGTATTTT. This codes for CASSQRRTDTQYF. The J gene is TRBJ2-3, the V gene TRBV4-1, with D possibly being TRBD2 (5 bases). This CDR3 has 13 residues. Germline V gene lookup returns CDR1 MGHRA and CDR2 YSYEKL. Between the trimmed V and J ends, which lost 2 bases and 3 bases, there was a span of 6 bases.

The genes are TRBV30 and TRBJ2-7; D is unclear. The CDR3 spans 11 residues. From germline, CDR1 is GTSNPN and CDR2 SVGIG (reference sequence). V was cut by 1 base and J by 3 bases, with 4 bases left in between. The CDR3 coding sequence is TGTGCCTGGAGTGCTAACTACGAGCAGTACTTC. Translated: CAWSANYEQYF.

This clone came up a few times. This chain links TRBV6-5 with TRBJ1-4; D is uncertain. Germline V gene lookup returns CDR1 MNHEY and CDR2 SVGAGI. Trimming cost V 6 bases and J 8 bases, with 19 bases left between them. CDR3 length: 15 residues. The CDR3 here is CASSHYSSFNEKLFF. DNA of the CDR3: TGTGCCAGCAGCCACTACTCATCTTTTAACGAAAAACTGTTTTTT.

In the case of this clone: At one of its ends the junction is not consistent with the germline gene, which may arise from a read error. The V gene is TRBV5-6, the J gene TRBJ2-5; 10 bases map to TRBD1. Germline V lookup: CDR1 SGHDT, CDR2 YYEEEE. The CDR3 is 14 residues long. In DNA form, the CDR3 reads TGTGCCAGCACCTTGACAGGGGGCGAAGAGACCCAGTACTTC. It is translated as CASTLTGGEETQYF.

This clone was picked up a small number of times. The chain recombines TRBV19 with TRBJ1-4; D perhaps matches TRBD1 (6 bases). The V and J ends lost 7 bases and 0 bases respectively, with 12 bases between them. The CDR3 has 15 residues. Germline-derived CDR1 and CDR2 are LNHDA and SQIVND (reference sequence). For the CDR3, the DNA is TGTGCCAGTAACCGGGACACCGCAACTAATGAAAAACTGTTTTTT. This codes for CASNRDTATNEKLFF.